This section outlines one T cell receptor beta chain sequence together with its context. The CDR3 is 16 amino acids. The V gene end was trimmed by 9 bases and the J gene end by 6 bases; junction bases not matched to a gene: 15. The germline V gene encodes CDR1 MDHEN and CDR2 SYDVKM. This entry belongs to a study of OX40 agonist ivuxolimab in advanced cancers. Study details: The patients got ivuxolimab, which is an agonistic anti-OX40 (CD134) antibody. The eligibility criteria allowed prior anti-PD-1, anti-PD-L1 or anti-CTLA-4 therapy, and about 40% had some. Ivuxolimab, which patients received intravenously every 2 weeks, was dosed at 0.01 to 10 mg/kg.

Produced via immunoSEQ multiplex PCR; TCRdb's table is partial and in-frame only. This repertoire shows tens of thousands of clones, more than 80% found once; its top ten account for about 20%. Enrollment shut out patients with autoimmune disease history or systemic immunosuppression. The chain uses TRBV28 and TRBJ1-5; 9 bases agree with TRBD1. The specimen was CD4+ or CD8+ T cells sorted from blood, collected in a trial of the OX40 agonist ivuxolimab. The source of this sequence is an adult with an advanced solid tumor such as melanoma, head and neck, liver or kidney cancer. CDR3 in DNA: TGTGCCAGTTCCACGACAGGGGGTAGGGTGGGTCAGCCCCAGCATTTT. It encodes CASSTTGGRVGQPQHF.